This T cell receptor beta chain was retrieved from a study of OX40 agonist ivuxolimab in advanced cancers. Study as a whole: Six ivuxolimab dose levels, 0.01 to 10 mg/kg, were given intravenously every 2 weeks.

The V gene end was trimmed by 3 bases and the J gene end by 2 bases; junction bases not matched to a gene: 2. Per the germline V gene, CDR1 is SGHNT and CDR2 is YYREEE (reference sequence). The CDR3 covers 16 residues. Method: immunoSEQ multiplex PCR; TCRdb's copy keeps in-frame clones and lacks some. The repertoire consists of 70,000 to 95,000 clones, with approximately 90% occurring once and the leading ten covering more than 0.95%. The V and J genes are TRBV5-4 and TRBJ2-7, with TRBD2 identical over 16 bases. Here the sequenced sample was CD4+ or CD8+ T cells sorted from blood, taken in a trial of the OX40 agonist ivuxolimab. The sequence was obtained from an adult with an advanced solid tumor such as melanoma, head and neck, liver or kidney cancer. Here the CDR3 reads CASSSGTSGRAYEQYF. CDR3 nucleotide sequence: TGTGCCAGCAGCTCCGGGACTAGCGGGAGGGCCTACGAGCAGTACTTC.